These 31 T cell receptor beta chains were sequenced from one sample in a study of blood T cell repertoires in COVID-19. Profiling relied on immunoSEQ multiplex PCR, and the TCRdb table lists in-frame clones only, not all of them. Here the sample spans hundreds of thousands of clones, less than 90% being singletons. The specimen sequenced was peripheral blood. Every receptor here comes from a man aged 40-49 years with acute or convalescent COVID-19.

The chain links TRBV11-1 to TRBJ1-1; a weak D match, TRBD1 (5 bases). The germline CDR1 and CDR2 sequences are SGHAT and FQDESV (reference sequence). CDR3 size: 14 residues. V lost 3 bases to trimming and J lost 4 bases, with 12 bases between them. Here the CDR3 reads CASSFDRISTEAFF. CDR3 coding DNA: TGTGCCAGCAGCTTCGACAGAATTAGCACTGAAGCTTTCTTT.

This chain links TRBV7-2 with TRBJ2-5; 11 nucleotides agree with TRBD2. The trim removed 4 bases at V and 5 bases at J, leaving 9 bases unmatched. Germline lookup yields CDR1 SGHTA and CDR2 FQGNSA. The CDR3 sequence is 16 residues long. The CDR3 spells CASSSETSGTGETQYF. The DNA of the CDR3 is TGTGCCAGCAGCTCCGAGACTAGCGGGACGGGCGAGACCCAGTACTTC.

This chain joins TRBV27 and TRBJ2-3; D is unresolved. Germline values: CDR1 MNHEY, CDR2 SMNVEV (reference sequence). Between the trimmed V and J ends, which lost 5 bases and 2 bases, there was a span of 8 bases. This CDR3 contains 13 residues. The CDR3 spells CASSRTITDTQYF. As DNA, the CDR3 is TGTGCCAGCAGTCGCACAATCACAGATACGCAGTATTTT.

This clone has just a few counts. The chain couples TRBV12-3 or TRBV12-4 to TRBJ1-1; D ambiguous. The ends were cut back, 6 bases at V and 4 bases at J, with 9 bases in the middle. The CDR3 covers 12 residues. The chain's CDR3 is CASSFLGTEAFF. CDR3 sequence (DNA): TGTGCCAGCAGCTTCCTCGGCACTGAAGCTTTCTTT.

In its sample, this clone was seen once. The gene calls are TRBV11-2 and TRBJ2-7, with 11 nucleotides matching TRBD2. The CDR3 covers 17 residues. The trim removed 1 base at V and 3 bases at J, leaving 8 bases unmatched. Germline lookup yields CDR1 SGHAT and CDR2 FQNNGV. CDR3 DNA sequence: TGTGCCAGCAGCTTAGGTTGGGGACTAGCGGCCCACTACGAGCAGTACTTC. Its translation is CASSLGWGLAAHYEQYF.

The V gene is TRBV12-2, the J gene TRBJ2-7; TRBD2, the table's D call, lacks a check against the DNA. TRBV12-2 is an annotated pseudogene. The CDR3 is made up of 18 amino acids. The CDR3 loop is CASRLGIRMRRDSYEQYF. Written as DNA, the CDR3 is TGTGCAAGTCGCTTGGGGATTCGGATGCGGCGGGATTCCTACGAGCAGTACTTC.

The rearrangement links TRBV7-9 to TRBJ1-4; unclear D gene. Germline CDR1 reads SEHNR; CDR2 reads FQNEAQ (reference sequence). The CDR3 loop spans 17 amino acids. Deletions cut 1 base from V and 0 bases from J, with 12 bases between. The CDR3 nucleotides read TGTGCCAGCAGCTTAGAATTTCACAGTGCAACTAATGAAAAACTGTTTTTT. This sequence encodes CASSLEFHSATNEKLFF.

This chain connects TRBV2 to TRBJ1-4; no clear D. The CDR3 has 14 amino acids. Trimming left V 5 bases short and J 8 bases short, with 15 bases between. Germline V gives CDR1 SNHLY, CDR2 FYNNEI. The CDR3 region is CASSSPRGAEKLFF. Written as DNA, the CDR3 is TGTGCCAGCAGTAGCCCACGGGGAGCCGAAAAACTGTTTTTT.

The chain combines TRBV9 with TRBJ1-2, with 11 bases fitting TRBD1. Germline-derived CDR1 and CDR2 are SGDLS and YYNGEE. This CDR3 spans 16 amino acids. The V and J ends lost 4 bases and 1 base, in that order; junction bases with no gene match: 6. CDR3 DNA sequence: TGTGCCAGCAGCCTTGGGGACAGGGGGTTTAACTATGGCTACACCTTC. It translates to CASSLGDRGFNYGYTF. Looking up the rest from reference TRBV9 and TRBJ1-2 gives the full variable domain: DSGVTQTPKHLITATGQRVTLRCSPRSGDLSVYWYQQSLDQGLQFLIQYYNGEERAKGNILERFSAQQFPDLHSELNLSSLELGDSALYFCASSLGDRGFNYGYTFGSGTRLTVV.

The chain employs TRBV5-1 and TRBJ1-1; TRBD1 matches 7 bases. Germline V gives CDR1 SGHRS, CDR2 YFSETQ. V lost 3 bases to trimming and J lost 2 bases; unmatched junction nucleotides: 4. CDR3 size: 14 residues. CDR3 DNA sequence: TGCGCCAGCAGCTCGGGACAGATTAACACTGAAGCTTTCTTT. Encoded protein: CASSSGQINTEAFF.

CDR3 coding DNA: TGTGCCAGCAGTTACACGGACAGGCCCTATGGCTACACCTTC. This gives the protein CASSYTDRPYGYTF. V is TRBV6-5 and J is TRBJ1-2; 7 nucleotides line up with TRBD1. The V segment lost 2 bases and the J segment 4 bases; nucleotides outside the gene matches: 4. This CDR3 has 14 amino acids. Germline lookup yields CDR1 MNHEY and CDR2 SVGAGI.

This clone has just a few counts. The V call is TRBV5-1, the J call TRBJ2-7; D may be TRBD1 (6 bases). V shed 2 bases and J shed 5 bases, with 8 bases lying between them. The germline V gene has CDR1 SGHRS and CDR2 YFSETQ. CDR3 length: 12 residues. In DNA form, the CDR3 reads TGCGCCAGCAGCTTCCCAGGGGACGAGCAGTACTTC. Protein sequence: CASSFPGDEQYF.

The V and J genes are TRBV6-6 and TRBJ2-7, with D possibly matching TRBD2 (5 bases). V was cut by 3 bases and J by 5 bases, with 8 bases left in between. From germline, CDR1 is MNHNY and CDR2 SVGAGI (reference sequence). The CDR3 is made up of 12 amino acids. The chain's CDR3 is CASSYAGDEQYF. CDR3 coding DNA: TGTGCCAGCAGTTATGCCGGGGACGAGCAGTACTTC.

The V call is TRBV4-2, the J call TRBJ2-3; TRBD2 agrees at 12 bases. The V and J ends lost 4 bases and 3 bases, in that order; junction bases with no gene match: 5. This CDR3 region has 16 residues. Germline CDR1 LGHNA, CDR2 YNFKEQ. CDR3 region: CASSPALAGGTDTQYF. The CDR3 DNA is TGTGCCAGCAGCCCGGCCCTAGCGGGAGGGACAGATACGCAGTATTTT.

V usage is TRBV9 and J usage is TRBJ1-4, with D unclear. V dropped 0 bases and J dropped 8 bases, with 14 bases sitting between them. Germline V gives CDR1 SGDLS, CDR2 YYNGEE. CDR3 length: 15 amino acids. The CDR3 spells CASSVGGSFREKLFF. The CDR3 nucleotides are TGTGCCAGCAGCGTAGGAGGGTCCTTTCGAGAAAAACTGTTTTTT.

This clone was found a few times. The chain has TRBV6-5 and TRBJ1-2, with D maybe TRBD1 (5 bases). CDR3 length: 14 amino acids. Germline-derived CDR1 and CDR2 are MNHEY and SVGAGI. V lost 4 bases, J lost 7 bases, and 16 bases lay in between. The CDR3 sequence: CASSSLSGRGGYTF. The CDR3 DNA reads TGTGCCAGCAGTTCCTTATCAGGGAGGGGTGGCTACACCTTC.

The J gene is TRBJ2-7, the V gene TRBV29-1; TRBD1 aligns across 10 bases. Germline trimming cut 6 bases from V and 4 bases from J; bases unmatched to any gene: 6. Per the germline V gene, CDR1 is SQVTM and CDR2 is ANQGSEA. The CDR3 is made up of 13 amino acids. The CDR3 region has the DNA TGCAGCGTCACAAGACAGGGGGCTTACGAGCAGTACTTC. Amino acid sequence: CSVTRQGAYEQYF.

This clone showed up just a few times. The rearrangement links TRBV11-2 to TRBJ1-6; 7 bases align to TRBD1. This CDR3 comprises 14 residues. Trimming took 5 bases from V and 13 from J; bases not matched to a gene: 11. CDR1 and CDR2 (germline): SGHAT, FQNNGV. The CDR3 region is CASSGRTGDVPLHF. CDR3 sequence (DNA): TGTGCCAGCAGCGGTAGGACAGGTGATGTTCCCCTCCACTTT.

The rearrangement joins TRBV11-3 to TRBJ2-5; D remains ambiguous. Germline CDR1 reads SGHNT; CDR2 reads YENEEA. CDR3 length equals 14 residues. Trimming shortened V by 1 base and J by 2 bases, and 8 bases separated the two germline ends. The CDR3, as DNA: TGTGCCAGCAGCTTAGGCGGCGATCAAGAGACCCAGTACTTC. It codes for CASSLGGDQETQYF. Filled out from reference TRBV11-3 and TRBJ2-5, the complete variable domain reads EAGVVQSPRYKIIEKKQPVAFWCNPISGHNTLYWYLQNLGQGPELLIRYENEEAVDDSQLPKDRFSAERLKGVDSTLKIQPAELGDSAVYLCASSLGGDQETQYFGPGTRLLVL.

The chain has TRBV6-2 or TRBV6-3 and TRBJ1-5, with D possibly being TRBD1 (6 bases). CDR3 size: 16 residues. Germline lookup yields CDR1 MNHEY and CDR2 SVGEGT. V lost 0 bases to trimming and J lost 0 bases, with 9 bases between them. CDR3 sequence: CASSYSGATSNQPQHF. DNA for the CDR3: TGTGCCAGCAGTTACTCGGGGGCGACTAGCAATCAGCCCCAGCATTTT.

This clone has just a few counts. The rearrangement joins TRBV7-9 to TRBJ2-3, with TRBD2 matching 8 bases. Per germline, CDR1 SEHNR and CDR2 FQNEAQ (reference sequence). The CDR3 is 17 residues long. Germline trimming cut 5 bases from V and 0 bases from J; bases unmatched to any gene: 10. CDR3: CASSIARGGGSTDTQYF. In DNA form, the CDR3 reads TGTGCCAGCAGCATCGCTCGGGGGGGCGGCAGCACAGATACGCAGTATTTT.

The CDR3 region is CASSPTTGLGGNTIYF. DNA of the CDR3: TGTGCCAGCAGCCCCACGACAGGGCTTGGTGGAAACACCATATATTTT. The chain links TRBV13 to TRBJ1-3; the match to TRBD1 covers 7 bases. This CDR3 comprises 16 residues. From germline, CDR1 is PRHDT and CDR2 FYEKMQ (reference sequence). J lost 3 bases, V lost 5 bases, and 10 bases had no gene match.

This rearrangement joins TRBV9 to TRBJ2-1; TRBD2 matches at 12 bases. The CDR3 runs to 16 residues. The germline V gene encodes CDR1 SGDLS and CDR2 YYNGEE. V dropped 2 bases and J dropped 9; count of bases not matched to a gene: 9. In nucleotides, the CDR3 is TGTGCCAGCAGCGTCTCTAGCGGGAGGGCCCCGATTGAGCAGTTCTTC. Translated, it gives CASSVSSGRAPIEQFF.

The V gene is TRBV4-2, the J gene TRBJ2-4; D unclear. There are 14 residues in the CDR3. The V end lost 4 bases, the J end lost 4 bases, and 11 bases lay between the germline ends. Germline assignment: CDR1 LGHNA and CDR2 YNFKEQ. This chain's CDR3 is CASSPFGDKNIQYF. The CDR3 DNA follows: TGTGCCAGCAGCCCGTTCGGAGATAAAAACATTCAGTACTTC.

This clone was seen a single time. V usage is TRBV3-1 (or the pseudogene TRBV3-2) and J usage is TRBJ2-1; 9 bases agree with TRBD2. V lost 4 bases to trimming and J lost 2 bases; unmatched junction nucleotides: 3. CDR1 is LGHDT and CDR2 is YNNKEL in the germline V gene (reference sequence). CDR3 length: 15 residues. The CDR3 region has the DNA TGTGCCAGCAGCCCGACTAGCGGAGCCTACAATGAGCAGTTCTTC. Amino acids: CASSPTSGAYNEQFF.

The chain links TRBV11-2 to TRBJ2-3; D is uncertain. CDR3 length: 17 residues. The V end lost 5 bases, the J end lost 0 bases, and 18 bases lay between the germline ends. The germline V gene has CDR1 SGHAT and CDR2 FQNNGV. The CDR3 DNA reads as TGTGCCAGCAGCACACAGTTTTCGGCAGCTAGCACAGATACGCAGTATTTT. Its protein is CASSTQFSAASTDTQYF.

This rearrangement joins TRBV7-2 to TRBJ1-2; TRBD1 is a possible D gene (5 bases). The ends were cut back, 1 base at V and 1 base at J, with 10 bases in the middle. Germline CDR1 SGHTA, CDR2 FQGNSA. The CDR3 totals 15 residues. The CDR3 reads CASSLGGHFNYGYTF. The CDR3 DNA sequence: TGTGCCAGCAGCTTAGGTGGACACTTTAACTATGGCTACACCTTC.

The chain carries TRBV29-1 and TRBJ2-1; the D gene is possibly TRBD2 (6 bases). Deletions cut 5 bases from V and 4 bases from J, with 6 bases between. CDR1 and CDR2 from the germline V gene are SQVTM and ANQGSEA. The CDR3 sequence is 11 residues long. Here the CDR3 DNA reads TGCAGCGTTCGGGAGTACAATGAGCAGTTCTTC. Translated: CSVREYNEQFF.

The genes are TRBV10-3 and TRBJ1-2; 11 positions agree with TRBD1. Trimming cost V 4 bases and J 6 bases; bases outside gene matches: 4. This CDR3 is built from 14 residues. CDR1 and CDR2 from the germline V gene are ENHRY and SYGVKD. The CDR3 nucleotides are TGTGCCATCAGTGCGGACAGGGGGCATCATGGCTACACCTTC. Protein: CAISADRGHHGYTF.

This clone was detected once. The rearrangement links TRBV19 to TRBJ2-7; 8 nucleotides agree with TRBD1. The CDR3 totals 13 residues. The V gene's germline CDR1 is LNHDA and CDR2 SQIVND (reference sequence). V was clipped by 5 bases and J by 6 bases; unmatched bases: 6. The chain's CDR3 is CASSSQGAVEQYF. The CDR3 DNA follows: TGTGCCAGTAGTTCGCAGGGGGCCGTCGAGCAGTACTTC.

V gene TRBV28 combines with J gene TRBJ1-4; 7 bases line up with TRBD1. The CDR3 runs 17 residues. The trim removed 7 bases at V and 7 bases at J, leaving 18 bases unmatched. Germline V gene sequence: CDR1 MDHEN, CDR2 SYDVKM. This chain's CDR3 is CASISQARQGKGEKLFF. CDR3 coding DNA: TGTGCCAGCATCAGCCAAGCCCGACAGGGAAAAGGTGAAAAACTGTTTTTT.